This T cell receptor (beta chain) was sequenced for a study of human T cells and chemical hapten exposure. About the study: Sensitization used 2% DPC on 2 cm by 2 cm upper inner arm skin.

This clonotype was observed a handful of times. V was clipped by 4 bases and J by 6 bases; unmatched bases: 8. CDR3 size: 14 residues. Per germline, CDR1 SGHTA and CDR2 FQGTGA. Time point denoted: patch test 1, 2 weeks after DPC sensitization. The sample's treatment: therapeutic diphenylcyclopropenone sensitization with weekly scalp DPC. Blood collection happened ahead of applying each patch test. One entry per CDR3 protein results from TCRdb running MiXCR on the RACE reads. Among roughly 82,000 distinct CDR3 sequences listed, over 9.5% were seen once. The chain uses TRBV7-3 and TRBJ1-1; TRBD1 matches 7 bases. Source: whole blood, taken in connection with sensitization to the hapten diphenylcyclopropenone (DPC). This sequence originates from a woman between 55 and 75 years old with alopecia areata. Some clones in this sample may be carry-over from other donors' samples. CDR3: CASSSMTGKAEAFF. CDR3 nucleotides: TGTGCCAGCAGCTCCATGACAGGGAAGGCTGAAGCTTTCTTT. Full variable domain (remainder filled in from reference TRBV7-3 and TRBJ1-1): GAGVSQTPSNKVTEKGKYVELRCDPISGHTALYWYRQSLGQGPEFLIYFQGTGAADDSGLPNDRFFAVRPEGSVSTLKIQRTERGDSAVYLCASSSMTGKAEAFFGQGTRLTVV.